Below, 9 T cell receptor beta chains from the same sample are listed, as sequenced in a study of OX40 agonist ivuxolimab in advanced cancers. The method was immunoSEQ multiplex PCR; TCRdb's version includes in-frame clones alone and lacks a portion of them. The sample includes some 32,000 clones, roughly 83% of them seen just once. The starting material was CD4+ or CD8+ T cells sorted from blood, obtained in a trial of the OX40 agonist ivuxolimab. Receptors were obtained from an adult with an advanced solid tumor such as melanoma, head and neck, liver or kidney cancer.

The rearrangement joins TRBV6-1 to TRBJ2-2, with 7 bases matching TRBD2. Germline V gene lookup returns CDR1 MNHNS and CDR2 SASEGT. The J segment lost 3 bases and the V segment lost 8 bases, leaving 6 bases of the junction unmatched. This CDR3 comprises 14 residues. The CDR3 here is CASGAGADTGELFF. As DNA, the CDR3 is TGTGCCAGCGGGGCGGGAGCGGACACCGGGGAGCTGTTTTTT.

The V and J genes are TRBV7-9 and TRBJ2-7; D ambiguous. The CDR3 sequence is 14 residues long. The V end was cut by 3 bases, the J end by 2 bases, with 11 bases between. CDR1 and CDR2 (germline): SEHNR, FQNEAQ (reference sequence). The CDR3 DNA sequence: TGTGCCAGCAGCTTCAGCGACGGAACCTACGAGCAGTACTTC. It encodes CASSFSDGTYEQYF.

This chain uses TRBV6-1 with TRBJ2-5; D uncertain. Germline V gene data show CDR1 as MNHNS and CDR2 as SASEGT. V was clipped by 8 bases and J by 1 base, with 17 bases between them. This CDR3 region has 15 residues. The CDR3 region is CASAPEAASQETQYF. CDR3 nucleotides: TGTGCCAGCGCACCCGAGGCGGCCAGCCAAGAGACCCAGTACTTC.

The rearrangement links TRBV11-2 to TRBJ2-5; no definite D call. Germline V gene sequence: CDR1 SGHAT, CDR2 FQNNGV. This CDR3 is 12 amino acids long. Trimming removed 0 bases from V and 5 bases from J, with 4 bases in between. CDR3 nucleotides: TGTGCCAGCAGCTTAGATGGGGAGACCCAGTACTTC. The encoded protein is CASSLDGETQYF.

This chain joins TRBV10-3 and TRBJ2-7; 8 bases are shared with TRBD2. Germline assignment: CDR1 ENHRY and CDR2 SYGVKD. This CDR3 contains 14 residues. V shed 0 bases and J 3 bases; nucleotides not matched to a gene: 1. The CDR3 sequence is CAISESSGGYEQYF. The CDR3 bases are TGTGCCATCAGTGAGTCCAGCGGGGGCTACGAGCAGTACTTC.

The rearrangement links TRBV13 to TRBJ1-2; the D is unclear. CDR1 and CDR2 from the germline V gene are PRHDT and FYEKMQ (reference sequence). Trimming stripped 1 base from V and 4 bases from J, with 7 bases between. There are 13 residues in the CDR3. CDR3 DNA sequence: TGTGCCAGCAGCTTAGAAGGGATCTATGGCTACACCTTC. Residues: CASSLEGIYGYTF.

The CDR3 DNA is TGTGCCAGCAGCTTAGGTAGTTCCTTGGATACGCAGTATTTT. Protein: CASSLGSSLDTQYF. The rearrangement links TRBV7-8 to TRBJ2-3; no firm D call. Germline V gives CDR1 SGHVS, CDR2 FQNEAQ. The CDR3 extends over 14 amino acids. The V and J ends lost 1 base and 6 bases respectively, with 11 bases between them.

The V call is TRBV9, the J call TRBJ2-3; possibly TRBD2 for D (6 bases). Germline V lookup: CDR1 SGDLS, CDR2 YYNGEE. Trimming shortened V by 3 bases and J by 2 bases, and 13 bases separated the two germline ends. This CDR3 has 15 amino acids. In DNA form, the CDR3 reads TGTGCCAGCAGCGCCCGGGACTCATTCACAGATACGCAGTATTTT. It yields the protein CASSARDSFTDTQYF.

The gene calls are TRBV9 and TRBJ2-3, with 9 bases matching TRBD2. The CDR3 sequence is 16 residues long. Looked up from germline, CDR1 is SGDLS and CDR2 is YYNGEE. V shed 4 bases, J shed 0 bases, and the junction held 6 bases outside the gene matches. Here the CDR3 DNA reads TGTGCCAGCAGCAAGAGACTAGCGGTTAGCACAGATACGCAGTATTTT. Its translation: CASSKRLAVSTDTQYF.